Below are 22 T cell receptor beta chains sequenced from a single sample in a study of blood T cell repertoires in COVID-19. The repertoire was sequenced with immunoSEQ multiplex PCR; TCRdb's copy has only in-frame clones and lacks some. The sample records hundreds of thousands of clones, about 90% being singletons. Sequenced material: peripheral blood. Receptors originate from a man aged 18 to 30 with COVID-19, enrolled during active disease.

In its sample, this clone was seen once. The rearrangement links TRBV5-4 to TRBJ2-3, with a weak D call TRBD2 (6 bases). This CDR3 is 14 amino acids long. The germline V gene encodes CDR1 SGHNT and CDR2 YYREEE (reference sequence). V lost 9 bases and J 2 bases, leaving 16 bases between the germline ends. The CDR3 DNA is TGTGCCACCACCCGGGACTCTGACACAGATACGCAGTATTTT. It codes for CATTRDSDTDTQYF.

The CDR3 region has the DNA TGTGCCTGGAGTGTAAGCCGGACAGGGGGGATGAACACTGAAGCTTTCTTT. Translated, it gives CAWSVSRTGGMNTEAFF. This chain joins TRBV30 and TRBJ1-1; 10 nucleotides match TRBD1. V lost 0 bases, J lost 0 bases, and 7 bases stayed unmatched. This CDR3 comprises 17 residues. Germline V gives CDR1 GTSNPN, CDR2 SVGIG (reference sequence).

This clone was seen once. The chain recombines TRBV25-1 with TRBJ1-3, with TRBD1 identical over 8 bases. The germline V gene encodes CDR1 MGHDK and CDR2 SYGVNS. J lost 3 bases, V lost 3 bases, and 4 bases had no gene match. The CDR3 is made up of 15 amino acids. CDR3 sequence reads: CASSEAGTGGNTIYF. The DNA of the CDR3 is TGTGCCAGCAGTGAGGCCGGGACAGGTGGAAACACCATATATTTT.

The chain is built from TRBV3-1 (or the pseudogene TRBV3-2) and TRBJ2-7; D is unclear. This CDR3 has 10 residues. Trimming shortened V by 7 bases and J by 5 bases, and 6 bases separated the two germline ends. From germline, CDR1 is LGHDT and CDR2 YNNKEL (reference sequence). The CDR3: CASKLDEQYF. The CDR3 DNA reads TGTGCCAGCAAGCTAGACGAGCAGTACTTC.

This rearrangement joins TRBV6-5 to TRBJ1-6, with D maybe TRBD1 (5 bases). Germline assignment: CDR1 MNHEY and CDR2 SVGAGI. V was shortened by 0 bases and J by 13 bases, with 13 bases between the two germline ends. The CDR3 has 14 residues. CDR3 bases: TGTGCCAGCAGTTACTCTAGGGGCTCGTCGCCCCTCCACTTT. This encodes CASSYSRGSSPLHF.

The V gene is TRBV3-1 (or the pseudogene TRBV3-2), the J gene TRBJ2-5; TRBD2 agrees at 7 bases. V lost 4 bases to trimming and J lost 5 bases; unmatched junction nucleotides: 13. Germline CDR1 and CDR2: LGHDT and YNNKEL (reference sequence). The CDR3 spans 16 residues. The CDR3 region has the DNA TGTGCCAGCAGCCCAATCCCGGGGCGGGGGTCTGAGACCCAGTACTTC. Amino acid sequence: CASSPIPGRGSETQYF.

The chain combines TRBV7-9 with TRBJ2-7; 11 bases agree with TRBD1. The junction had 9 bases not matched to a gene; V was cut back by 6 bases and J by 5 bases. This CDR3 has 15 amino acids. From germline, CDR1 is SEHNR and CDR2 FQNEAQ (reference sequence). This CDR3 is CASRTGQGVPHEQYF. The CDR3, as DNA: TGTGCCAGCAGAACGGGACAGGGGGTTCCCCACGAGCAGTACTTC.

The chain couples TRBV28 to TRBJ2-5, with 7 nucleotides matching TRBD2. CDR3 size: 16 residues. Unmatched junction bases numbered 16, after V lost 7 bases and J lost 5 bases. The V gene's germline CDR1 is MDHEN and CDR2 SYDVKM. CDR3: CASIPAGLPGSETQYF. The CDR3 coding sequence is TGTGCCAGCATCCCCGCGGGACTACCGGGGTCGGAGACCCAGTACTTC. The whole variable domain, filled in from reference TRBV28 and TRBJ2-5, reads DVKVTQSSRYLVKRTGEKVFLECVQDMDHENMFWYRQDPGLGLRLIYFSYDVKMKEKGDIPEGYSVSREKKERFSLILESASTNQTSMYLCASIPAGLPGSETQYFGPGTRLLVL.

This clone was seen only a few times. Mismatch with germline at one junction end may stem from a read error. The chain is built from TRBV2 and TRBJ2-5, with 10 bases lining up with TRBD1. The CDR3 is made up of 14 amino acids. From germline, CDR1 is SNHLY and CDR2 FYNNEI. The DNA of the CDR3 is TGTGCCAGCCTTTGGGACAGGGGAAGAGAGGCCCAGTACTTC. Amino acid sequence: CASLWDRGREAQYF.

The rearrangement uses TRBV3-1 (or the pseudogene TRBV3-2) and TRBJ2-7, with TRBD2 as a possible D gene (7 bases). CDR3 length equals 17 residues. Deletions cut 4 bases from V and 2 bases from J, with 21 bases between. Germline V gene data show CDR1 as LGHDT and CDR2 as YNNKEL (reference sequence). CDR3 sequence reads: CASSLSFFGGLTYEQYF. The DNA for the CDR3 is TGTGCCAGCAGCCTTTCCTTCTTCGGGGGGCTAACCTACGAGCAGTACTTC.

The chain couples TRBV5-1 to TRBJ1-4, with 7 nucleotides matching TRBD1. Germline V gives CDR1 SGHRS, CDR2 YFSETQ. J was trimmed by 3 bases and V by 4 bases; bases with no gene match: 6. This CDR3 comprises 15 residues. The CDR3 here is CASSLRDSANEKLFF. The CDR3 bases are TGCGCCAGCAGCCTACGGGACAGTGCTAATGAAAAACTGTTTTTT.

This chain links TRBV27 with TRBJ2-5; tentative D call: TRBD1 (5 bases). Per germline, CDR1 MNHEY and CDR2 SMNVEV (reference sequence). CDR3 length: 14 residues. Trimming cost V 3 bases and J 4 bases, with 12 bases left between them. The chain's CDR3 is CASSFRAYGETQYF. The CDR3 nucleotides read TGTGCCAGCAGTTTCAGGGCCTACGGAGAGACCCAGTACTTC.

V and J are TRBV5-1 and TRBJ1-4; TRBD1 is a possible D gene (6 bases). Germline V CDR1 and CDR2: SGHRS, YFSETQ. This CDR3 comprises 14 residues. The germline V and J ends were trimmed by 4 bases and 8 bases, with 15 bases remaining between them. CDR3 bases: TGCGCCAGCAGCACGGGGGGCGCATGGGAAAAACTGTTTTTT. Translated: CASSTGGAWEKLFF.

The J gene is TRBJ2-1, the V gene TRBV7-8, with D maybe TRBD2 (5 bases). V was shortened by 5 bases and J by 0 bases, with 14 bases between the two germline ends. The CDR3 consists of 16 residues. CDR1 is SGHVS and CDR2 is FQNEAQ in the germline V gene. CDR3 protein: CASSRIRGGSYNEQFF. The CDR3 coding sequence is TGTGCCAGCAGCCGCATTCGAGGAGGCTCCTACAATGAGCAGTTCTTC.

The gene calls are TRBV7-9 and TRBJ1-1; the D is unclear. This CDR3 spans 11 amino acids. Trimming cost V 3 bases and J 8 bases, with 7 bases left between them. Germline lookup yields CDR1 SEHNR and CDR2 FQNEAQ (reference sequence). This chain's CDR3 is CASSLAPEAFF. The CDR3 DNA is TGTGCCAGCAGCTTGGCCCCCGAAGCTTTCTTT.

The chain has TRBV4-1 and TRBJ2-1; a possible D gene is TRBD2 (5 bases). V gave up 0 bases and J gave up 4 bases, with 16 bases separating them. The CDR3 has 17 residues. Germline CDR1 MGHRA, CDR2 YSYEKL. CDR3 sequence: CASSQDQSRTSYNEQFF. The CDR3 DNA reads TGCGCCAGCAGCCAAGATCAGAGTAGGACTTCATACAATGAGCAGTTCTTC.

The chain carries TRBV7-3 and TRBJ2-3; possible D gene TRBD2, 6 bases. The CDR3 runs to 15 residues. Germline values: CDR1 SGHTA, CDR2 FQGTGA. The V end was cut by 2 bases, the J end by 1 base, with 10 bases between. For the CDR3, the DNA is TGTGCCAGCAGCTTATTAGCGGCTCGCACAGATACGCAGTATTTT. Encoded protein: CASSLLAARTDTQYF.

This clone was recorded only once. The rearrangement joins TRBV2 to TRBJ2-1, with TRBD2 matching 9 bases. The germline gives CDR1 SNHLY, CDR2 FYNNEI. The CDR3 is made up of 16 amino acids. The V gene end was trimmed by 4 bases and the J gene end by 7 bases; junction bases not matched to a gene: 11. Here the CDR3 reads CASSARTSANLNEQFF. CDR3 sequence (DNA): TGTGCCAGCAGTGCCAGGACTAGCGCGAACCTTAATGAGCAGTTCTTC.

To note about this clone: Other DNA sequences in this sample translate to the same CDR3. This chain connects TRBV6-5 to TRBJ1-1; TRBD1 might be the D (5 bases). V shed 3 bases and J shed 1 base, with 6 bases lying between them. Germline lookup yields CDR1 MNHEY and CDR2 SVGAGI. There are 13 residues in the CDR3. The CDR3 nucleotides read TGTGCCAGCAGTTATCAGGGGAACACTGAAGCTTTCTTT. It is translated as CASSYQGNTEAFF.

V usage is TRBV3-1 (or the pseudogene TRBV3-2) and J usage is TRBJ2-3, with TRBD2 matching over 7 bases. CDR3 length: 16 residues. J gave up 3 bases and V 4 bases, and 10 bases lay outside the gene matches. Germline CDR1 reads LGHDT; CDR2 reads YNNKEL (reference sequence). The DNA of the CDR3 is TGTGCCAGCAGCCCCGGGGTAGCGGGTGAAACAGATACGCAGTATTTT. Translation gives CASSPGVAGETDTQYF.

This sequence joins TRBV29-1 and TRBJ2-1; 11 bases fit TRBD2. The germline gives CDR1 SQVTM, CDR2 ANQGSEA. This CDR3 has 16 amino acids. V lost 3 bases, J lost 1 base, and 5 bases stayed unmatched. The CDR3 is CSVEPGLADSYNEQFF. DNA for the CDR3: TGCAGCGTTGAGCCGGGACTAGCGGATTCCTACAATGAGCAGTTCTTC.

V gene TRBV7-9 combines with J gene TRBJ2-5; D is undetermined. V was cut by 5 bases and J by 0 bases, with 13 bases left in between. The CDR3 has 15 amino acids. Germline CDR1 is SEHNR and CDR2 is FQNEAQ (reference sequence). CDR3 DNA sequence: TGTGCCAGCAGCCCTCCGACATCGTACCAAGAGACCCAGTACTTC. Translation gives CASSPPTSYQETQYF. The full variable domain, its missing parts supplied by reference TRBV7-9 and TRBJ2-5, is DTGVSQNPRHKITKRGQNVTFRCDPISEHNRLYWYRQTLGQGPEFLTYFQNEAQLEKSRLLSDRFSAERPKGSFSTLEIQRTEQGDSAMYLCASSPPTSYQETQYFGPGTRLLVL.